Sequencing of this TCR beta chain was carried out in a study of blood T cell repertoires in COVID-19. Study information: T cells, B-cell-depleted T cells, or PBMCs supplied cDNA or gDNA.

The V gene lost 5 bases and the J gene lost 4 bases, with 10 bases spanning the gap. This CDR3 has 13 amino acids. The germline V gene has CDR1 MNHNY and CDR2 SVGAGI (reference sequence). Assay used: immunoSEQ multiplex PCR; TCRdb lists only in-frame clones, some missing. Of fewer than 250,000 clones listed, around 89% are singletons. This clonotype originated in a man aged 25 to 45 with COVID-19, enrolled during active disease. Sequencing used peripheral blood. The rearrangement links TRBV6-6 to TRBJ2-3; D call uncertain. Here the CDR3 DNA reads TGTGCCAGCAGTCTTCCTAGTCCAGATACGCAGTATTTT. Protein product: CASSLPSPDTQYF.